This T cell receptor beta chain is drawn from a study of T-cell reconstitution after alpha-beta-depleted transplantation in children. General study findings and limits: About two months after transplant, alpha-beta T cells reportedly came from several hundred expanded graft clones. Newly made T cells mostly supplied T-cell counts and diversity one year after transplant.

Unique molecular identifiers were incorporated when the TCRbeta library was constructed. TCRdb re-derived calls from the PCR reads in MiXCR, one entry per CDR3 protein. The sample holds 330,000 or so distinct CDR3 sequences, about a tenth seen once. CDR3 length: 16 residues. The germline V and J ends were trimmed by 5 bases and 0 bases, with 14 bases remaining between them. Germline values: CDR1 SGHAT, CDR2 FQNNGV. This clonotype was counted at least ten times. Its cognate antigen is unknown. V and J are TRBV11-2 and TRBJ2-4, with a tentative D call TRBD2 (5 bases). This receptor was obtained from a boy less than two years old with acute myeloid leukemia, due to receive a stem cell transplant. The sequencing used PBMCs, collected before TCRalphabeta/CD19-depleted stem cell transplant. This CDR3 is CASSLPDFLAKNIQYF. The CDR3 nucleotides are TGTGCCAGCAGCCTTCCGGACTTCTTAGCCAAAAACATTCAGTACTTC.